This T cell receptor (beta chain) was sequenced in a study of control samples from healthy donors and cancer patients. Trimming shortened V by 1 base and J by 8 bases, and 9 bases separated the two germline ends. The CDR3 spans 14 residues. The germline CDR1 and CDR2 sequences are SGHVS and FQNEAQ. TCRdb keeps only in-frame clones here, not all; method: immunoSEQ multiplex PCR. The sample lists 75,000 to 90,000 clones, roughly 86% occurring once. Source material: blood. The V and J genes are TRBV7-8 and TRBJ1-6; no definite D call. The TCR was taken from a man aged 25-45 years in good health. The CDR3 loop is CASSLDRPDSPLHF. CDR3 sequence (DNA): TGTGCCAGCAGCTTAGACCGCCCGGATTCACCCCTCCACTTT.